This T cell receptor (beta chain) was sequenced in a study of Tregs in tolerant kidney transplant recipients. This clone was recorded only once. What it binds is not known. The table came from immunoSEQ multiplex PCR; TCRdb's copy has only in-frame clones and leaves some out. The sample includes 60,000 to 65,000 clones, 95% to 98% of them seen just once. There are 15 residues in the CDR3. The J segment lost 6 bases and the V segment lost 2 bases, leaving 8 bases of the junction unmatched. Germline V gene lookup returns CDR1 SGHDT and CDR2 YYEEEE. General observations from the study: In tolerant patients, donor-specific Tregs outgrew total Tregs, suggesting antigen-driven expansion.

Unstimulated Tregs (CD4+CD25+CD127-) and CD4+CD25- non-Tregs were sorted from PBMCs. This chain uses TRBV5-6 with TRBJ1-5; 7 bases align to TRBD1. The sequence was obtained from a human donor who received a combined kidney and bone marrow transplant. The sequencing used Tregs from blood, collected before the transplant. Written as DNA, the CDR3 is TGTGCCAGCAGCTTTGGCCAGGGGGTAAGTCAGCCCCAGCATTTT. It translates to CASSFGQGVSQPQHF.